The entry below gives a single T cell receptor (beta chain) sequence along with its context. Germline V gene sequence: CDR1 MRHNA, CDR2 SNTAGT. The germline V and J ends were trimmed by 2 bases and 3 bases, with 13 bases remaining between them. CDR3 size: 16 residues. The data derive from a study of cytomegalovirus exposure and HLA in healthy donors. PCR primers comprised 60 Vbeta and 13 Jbeta primers. Original analysis: Later reanalysis found approximately 76 million unique TCR beta chains, 10 million to 12 million of them shared. The table came from immunoSEQ multiplex PCR; TCRdb's copy has only in-frame clones and leaves some out. D and trimming come from the DNA, and the V and J calls and clone size come from that table. The data hold 85,000 to 100,000 clones, with roughly three fifths observed a single time.

V is TRBV6-4 and J is TRBJ2-2; weak D call: TRBD1 (6 bases). Sequencing was done on a sample of PBMCs. The clonotype comes from a man in his sixties in good health and CMV-seronegative. The chain's CDR3 is CASSDAAAGDTGELFF. CDR3 bases: TGTGCCAGCAGTGACGCCGCTGCAGGGGACACCGGGGAGCTGTTTTTT.